The source of this T cell receptor beta chain is a study of blood T cells in healthy people across ages. Then a second PCR, running about 7 to 11 cycles, was carried out with a sample-barcoded 5' primer and a J-beta primer mix. A single record per CDR3 protein comes from TCRdb applying MiXCR to the 5' RACE reads. This repertoire shows 1.5 million or so distinct CDR3 sequences, about 40% found once; its top ten account for around 8%. This sequence was found in a woman between 18 and 29 years old in good health. Material for sequencing was blood.

The CDR3 region is CATSRDRAADTQYF. As DNA, the CDR3 is TGTGCCACCAGCAGAGACAGAGCCGCGGATACGCAGTATTTT. This rearrangement joins TRBV15 to TRBJ2-3; no clear D gene. V lost 0 bases, J lost 6 bases, and 10 bases lay in between. The CDR3 is 14 amino acids. The germline gives CDR1 LNHNV, CDR2 YYDKDF (reference sequence).